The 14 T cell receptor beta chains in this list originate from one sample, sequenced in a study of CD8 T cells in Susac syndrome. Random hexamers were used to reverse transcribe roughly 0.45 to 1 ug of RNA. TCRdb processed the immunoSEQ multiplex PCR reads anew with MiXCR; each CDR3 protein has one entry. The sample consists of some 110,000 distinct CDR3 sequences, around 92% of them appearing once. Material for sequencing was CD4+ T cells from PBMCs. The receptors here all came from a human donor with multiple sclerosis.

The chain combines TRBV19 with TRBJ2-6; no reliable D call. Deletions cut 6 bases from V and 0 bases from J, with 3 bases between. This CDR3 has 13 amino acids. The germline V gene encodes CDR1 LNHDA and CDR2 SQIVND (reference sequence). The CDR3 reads CASRDSGANVLTF. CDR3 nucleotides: TGTGCCAGTAGGGACTCTGGGGCCAACGTCCTGACTTTC.

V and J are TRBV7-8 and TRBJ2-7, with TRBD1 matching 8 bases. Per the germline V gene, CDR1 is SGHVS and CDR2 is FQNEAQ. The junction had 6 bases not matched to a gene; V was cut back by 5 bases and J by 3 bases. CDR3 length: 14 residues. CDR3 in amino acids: CASSTGQGFYEQYF. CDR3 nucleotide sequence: TGTGCCAGCAGCACCGGACAGGGATTCTACGAGCAGTACTTC. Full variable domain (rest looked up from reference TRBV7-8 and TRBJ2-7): GAGVSQSPRYKVAKRGQDVALRCDPISGHVSLFWYQQALGQGPEFLTYFQNEAQLDKSGLPSDRFFAERPEGSVSTLKIQRTQQEDSAVYLCASSTGQGFYEQYFGPGTRLTVT.

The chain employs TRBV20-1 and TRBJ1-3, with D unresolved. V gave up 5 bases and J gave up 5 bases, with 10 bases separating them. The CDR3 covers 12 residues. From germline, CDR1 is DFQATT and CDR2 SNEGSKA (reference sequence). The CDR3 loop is CSALWGRNTIYF. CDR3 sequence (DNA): TGCAGTGCTCTGTGGGGAAGAAACACCATATATTTT.

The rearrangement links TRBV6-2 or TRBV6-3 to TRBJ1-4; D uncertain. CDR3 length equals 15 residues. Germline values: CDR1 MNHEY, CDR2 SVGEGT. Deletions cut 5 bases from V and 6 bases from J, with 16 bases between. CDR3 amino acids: CASSHPPGIHEKLFF. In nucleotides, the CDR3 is TGTGCCAGCAGTCACCCGCCGGGGATTCATGAAAAACTGTTTTTT.

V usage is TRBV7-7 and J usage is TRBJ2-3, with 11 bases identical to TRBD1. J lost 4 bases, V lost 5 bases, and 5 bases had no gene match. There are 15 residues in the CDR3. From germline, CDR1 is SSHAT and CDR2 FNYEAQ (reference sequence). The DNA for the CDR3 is TGTGCCAGCAGCCTCCGGGACAGGGGGTCAGATACGCAGTATTTT. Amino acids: CASSLRDRGSDTQYF.

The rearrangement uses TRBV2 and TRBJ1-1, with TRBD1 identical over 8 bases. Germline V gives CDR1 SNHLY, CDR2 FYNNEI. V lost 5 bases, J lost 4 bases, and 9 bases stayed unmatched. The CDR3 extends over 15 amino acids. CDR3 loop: CASSLGTGGGTEAFF. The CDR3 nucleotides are TGTGCCAGCAGTCTAGGGACAGGAGGGGGCACTGAAGCTTTCTTT.

The CDR3 DNA follows: TGTGCCAGCAGCTTGAGACCGGGACAGGGGAGTCAGCCCCAGCATTTT. Translated, it gives CASSLRPGQGSQPQHF. V gene TRBV5-6 combines with J gene TRBJ1-5, with TRBD1 identical over 10 bases. Trimming removed 1 base from V and 6 bases from J; junction bases left unmatched: 7. CDR3 length: 16 residues. Germline V gene lookup returns CDR1 SGHDT and CDR2 YYEEEE. The complete variable domain, with remaining parts taken from reference TRBV5-6 and TRBJ1-5, reads DAGVTQSPTHLIKTRGQQVTLRCSPKSGHDTVSWYQQALGQGPQFIFQYYEEEERQRGNFPDRFSGHQFPNYSSELNVNALLLGDSALYLCASSLRPGQGSQPQHFGDGTRLSIL.

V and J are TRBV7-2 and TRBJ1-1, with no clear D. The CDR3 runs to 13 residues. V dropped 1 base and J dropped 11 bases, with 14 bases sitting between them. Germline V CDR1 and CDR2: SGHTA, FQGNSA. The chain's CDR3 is CASSLEARMGAFF. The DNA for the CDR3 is TGTGCCAGCAGCTTAGAGGCCAGGATGGGCGCTTTCTTT.

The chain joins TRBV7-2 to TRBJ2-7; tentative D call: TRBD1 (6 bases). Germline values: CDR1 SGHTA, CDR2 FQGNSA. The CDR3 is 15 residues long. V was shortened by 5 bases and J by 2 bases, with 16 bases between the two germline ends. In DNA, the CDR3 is TGTGCCAGCAGCCGTAGTACAGGGTCCCCCTACGAGCAGTACTTC. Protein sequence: CASSRSTGSPYEQYF. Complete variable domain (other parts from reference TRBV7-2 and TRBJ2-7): GAGVSQSPSNKVTEKGKDVELRCDPISGHTALYWYRQSLGQGLEFLIYFQGNSAPDKSGLPSDRFSAERTGGSVSTLTIQRTQQEDSAVYLCASSRSTGSPYEQYFGPGTRLTVT.

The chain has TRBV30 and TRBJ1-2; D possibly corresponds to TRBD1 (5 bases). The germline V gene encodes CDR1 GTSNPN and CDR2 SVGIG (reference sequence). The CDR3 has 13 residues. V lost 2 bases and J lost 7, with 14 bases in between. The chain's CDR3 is CAWSITGGGGYTF. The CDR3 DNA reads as TGTGCCTGGAGTATTACTGGGGGAGGTGGCTACACCTTC.

This chain's CDR3 is CATSDSGTGGNEQYF. DNA for the CDR3: TGTGCCACCAGTGACTCCGGGACAGGGGGCAACGAGCAGTACTTC. The chain combines TRBV24-1 with TRBJ2-7, with 12 bases identical to TRBD1. This CDR3 contains 15 residues. Germline CDR1 is KGHDR and CDR2 is SFDVKD. V dropped 4 bases and J dropped 5; count of bases not matched to a gene: 5.

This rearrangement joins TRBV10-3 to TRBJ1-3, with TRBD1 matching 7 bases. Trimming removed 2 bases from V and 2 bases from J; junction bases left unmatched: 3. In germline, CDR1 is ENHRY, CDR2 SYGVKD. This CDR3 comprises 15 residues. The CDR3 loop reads CAISEGTAPGNTIYF. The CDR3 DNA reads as TGTGCCATCAGTGAGGGGACAGCTCCTGGAAACACCATATATTTT.

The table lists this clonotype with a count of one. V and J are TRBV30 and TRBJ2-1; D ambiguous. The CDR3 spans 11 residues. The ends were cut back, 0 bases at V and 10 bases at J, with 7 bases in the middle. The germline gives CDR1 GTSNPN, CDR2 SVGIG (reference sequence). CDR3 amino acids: CAWSVRAEQFF. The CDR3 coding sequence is TGTGCCTGGAGTGTAAGGGCAGAGCAGTTCTTC.

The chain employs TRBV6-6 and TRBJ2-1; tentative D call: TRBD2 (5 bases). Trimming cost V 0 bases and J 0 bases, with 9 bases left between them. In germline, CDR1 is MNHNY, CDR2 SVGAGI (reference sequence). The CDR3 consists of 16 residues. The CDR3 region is CASSYSLASSYNEQFF. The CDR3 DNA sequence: TGTGCCAGCAGTTACTCTCTAGCAAGCTCCTACAATGAGCAGTTCTTC.